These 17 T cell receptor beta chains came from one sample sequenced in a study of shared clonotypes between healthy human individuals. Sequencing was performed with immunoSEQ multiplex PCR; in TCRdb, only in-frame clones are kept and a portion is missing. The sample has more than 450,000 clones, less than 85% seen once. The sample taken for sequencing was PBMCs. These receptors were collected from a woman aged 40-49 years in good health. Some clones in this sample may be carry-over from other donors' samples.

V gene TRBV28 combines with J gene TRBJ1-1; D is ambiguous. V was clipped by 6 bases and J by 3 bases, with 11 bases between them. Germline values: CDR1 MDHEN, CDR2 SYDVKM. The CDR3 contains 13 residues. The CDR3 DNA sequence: TGTGCCAGCAGATTCACTCAGGACACTGAAGCTTTCTTT. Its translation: CASRFTQDTEAFF. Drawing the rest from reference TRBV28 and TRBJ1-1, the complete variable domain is DVKVTQSSRYLVKRTGEKVFLECVQDMDHENMFWYRQDPGLGLRLIYFSYDVKMKEKGDIPEGYSVSREKKERFSLILESASTNQTSMYLCASRFTQDTEAFFGQGTRLTVV.

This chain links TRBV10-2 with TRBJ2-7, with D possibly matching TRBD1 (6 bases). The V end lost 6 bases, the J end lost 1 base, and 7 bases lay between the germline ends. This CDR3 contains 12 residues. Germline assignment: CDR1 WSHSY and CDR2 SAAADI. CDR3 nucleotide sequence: TGCGCCAGCAGACAGGGATCCTACGAGCAGTACTTC. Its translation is CASRQGSYEQYF.

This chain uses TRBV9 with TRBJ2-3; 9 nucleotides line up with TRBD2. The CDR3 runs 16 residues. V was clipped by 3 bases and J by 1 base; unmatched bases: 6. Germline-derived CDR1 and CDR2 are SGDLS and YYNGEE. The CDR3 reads CASSAAAGGGTDTQYF. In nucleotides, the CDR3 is TGTGCCAGCAGCGCCGCTGCGGGAGGGGGCACAGATACGCAGTATTTT.

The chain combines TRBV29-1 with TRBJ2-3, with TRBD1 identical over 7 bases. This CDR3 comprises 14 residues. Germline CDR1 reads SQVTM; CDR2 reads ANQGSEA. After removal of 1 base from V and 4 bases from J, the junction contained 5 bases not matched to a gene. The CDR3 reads CSVEAGGVPDTQYF. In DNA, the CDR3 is TGCAGCGTTGAAGCAGGGGGTGTCCCAGATACGCAGTATTTT.

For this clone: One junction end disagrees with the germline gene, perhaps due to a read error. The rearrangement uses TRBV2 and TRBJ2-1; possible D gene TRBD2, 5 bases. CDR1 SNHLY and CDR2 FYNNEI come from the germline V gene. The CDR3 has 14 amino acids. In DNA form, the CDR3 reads TGTACCAGCAAGAGGGTGGGCTCCTACAATGAGCAGTTCTTC. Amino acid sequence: CTSKRVGSYNEQFF.

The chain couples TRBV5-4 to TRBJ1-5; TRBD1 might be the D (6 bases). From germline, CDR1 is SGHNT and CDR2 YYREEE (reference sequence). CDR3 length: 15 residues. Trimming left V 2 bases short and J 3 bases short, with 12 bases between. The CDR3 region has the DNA TGTGCCAGCAGCTTAGGGGGAGGGGACAATCAGCCCCAGCATTTT. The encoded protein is CASSLGGGDNQPQHF.

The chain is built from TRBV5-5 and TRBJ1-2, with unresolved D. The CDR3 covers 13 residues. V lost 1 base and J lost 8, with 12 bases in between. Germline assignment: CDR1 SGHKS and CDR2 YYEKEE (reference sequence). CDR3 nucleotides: TGTGCCAGCAGCTTGACGGGAATAGGGGGCTACACCTTC. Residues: CASSLTGIGGYTF.

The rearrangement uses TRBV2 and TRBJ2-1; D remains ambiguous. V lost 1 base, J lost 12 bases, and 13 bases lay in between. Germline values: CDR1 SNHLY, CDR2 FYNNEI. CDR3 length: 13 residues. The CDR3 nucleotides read TGTGCCAGCAGTGAAGGGCGCCGAACGGGGCAGTTCTTC. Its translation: CASSEGRRTGQFF.

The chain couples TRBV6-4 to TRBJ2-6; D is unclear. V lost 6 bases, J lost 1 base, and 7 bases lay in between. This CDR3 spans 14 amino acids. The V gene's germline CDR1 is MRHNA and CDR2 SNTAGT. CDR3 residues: CASSPESGANVLTF. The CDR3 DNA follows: TGTGCCAGCAGCCCCGAGTCTGGGGCCAACGTCCTGACTTTC.

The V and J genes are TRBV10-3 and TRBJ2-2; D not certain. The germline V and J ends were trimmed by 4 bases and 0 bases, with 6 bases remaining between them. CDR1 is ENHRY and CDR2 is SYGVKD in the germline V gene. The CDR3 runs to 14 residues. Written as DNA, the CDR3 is TGTGCCATCAGTGCGGGCCCGAACACCGGGGAGCTGTTTTTT. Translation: CAISAGPNTGELFF.

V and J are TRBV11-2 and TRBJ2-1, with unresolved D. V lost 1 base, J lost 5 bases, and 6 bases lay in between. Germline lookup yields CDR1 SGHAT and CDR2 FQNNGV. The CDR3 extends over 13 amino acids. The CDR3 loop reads CASSLGYDNEQFF. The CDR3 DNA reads TGTGCCAGCAGCTTAGGATACGACAATGAGCAGTTCTTC.

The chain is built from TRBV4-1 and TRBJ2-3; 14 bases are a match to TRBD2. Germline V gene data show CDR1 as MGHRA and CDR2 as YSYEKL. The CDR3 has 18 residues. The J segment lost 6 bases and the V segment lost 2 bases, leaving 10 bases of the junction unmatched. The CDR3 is CASSQLRLAGGPPDTQYF. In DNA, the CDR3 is TGCGCCAGCAGCCAACTTCGACTAGCGGGAGGGCCTCCGGATACGCAGTATTTT.

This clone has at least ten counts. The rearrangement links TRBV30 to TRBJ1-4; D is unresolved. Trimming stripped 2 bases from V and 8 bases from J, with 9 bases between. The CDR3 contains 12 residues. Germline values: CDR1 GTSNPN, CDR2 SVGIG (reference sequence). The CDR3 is CAWSPLREKLFF. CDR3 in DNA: TGTGCCTGGAGTCCCCTGAGGGAAAAACTGTTTTTT.

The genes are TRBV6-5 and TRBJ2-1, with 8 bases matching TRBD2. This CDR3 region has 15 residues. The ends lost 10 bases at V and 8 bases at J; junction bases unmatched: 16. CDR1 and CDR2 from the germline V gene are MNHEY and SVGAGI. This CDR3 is CATITPGGGSYEQFF. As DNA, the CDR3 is TGTGCCACCATTACTCCGGGGGGGGGAAGCTATGAGCAGTTCTTC.

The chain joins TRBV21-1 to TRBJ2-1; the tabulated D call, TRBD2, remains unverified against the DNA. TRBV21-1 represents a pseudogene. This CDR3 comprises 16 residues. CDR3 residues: CASSPRTSGRAILPFF. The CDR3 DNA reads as TGTGCCAGCAGCCCGCGGACTAGCGGGAGGGCCATTCTGCCGTTCTTC.

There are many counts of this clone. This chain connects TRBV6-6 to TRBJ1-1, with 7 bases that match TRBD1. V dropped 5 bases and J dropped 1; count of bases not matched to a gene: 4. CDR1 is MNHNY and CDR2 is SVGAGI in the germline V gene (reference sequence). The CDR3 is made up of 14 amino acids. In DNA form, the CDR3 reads TGTGCCAGCAGTCTCCGGACAGGGAACACTGAAGCTTTCTTT. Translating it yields CASSLRTGNTEAFF.

CDR3 coding DNA: TGTGCCAGCAGAGTGGGAGGTACCGGGGAGCTGTTTTTT. Its translation: CASRVGGTGELFF. The V call is TRBV27, the J call TRBJ2-2; possibly TRBD2 for D (6 bases). Germline assignment: CDR1 MNHEY and CDR2 SMNVEV (reference sequence). The CDR3 consists of 13 residues. Deletions cut 6 bases from V and 5 bases from J, with 10 bases between.